The 12 T cell receptor beta chains reported below all come from one sample, sequenced in a study of beta chain features in type 1 diabetes. What was sequenced were expressed TCRB transcripts, since all of the isolated RNA had been reverse transcribed. Sequencing used immunoSEQ multiplex PCR; TCRdb keeps in-frame clones, though not all of them. The profile shows 600,000 to 700,000 clones, 12% of them singletons. Study-level findings and limits: Moderate yet significant TCRB CDR3 shortening was seen in Type 1 diabetes patients in all four CD4+ subsets.

These receptors have no identified antigens. Sequences were obtained from naive CD4+ T cells from blood. These receptors were obtained from a man aged 30 to 45 with type 1 diabetes.

This clone was counted a few times. CDR3 nucleotides: TGCGCCAGCAGCTTGGGGATTAATTCACCCCTCCACTTT. Encoded protein: CASSLGINSPLHF. V usage is TRBV5-1 and J usage is TRBJ1-6; D is ambiguous. V dropped 0 bases and J dropped 6 bases, with 4 bases sitting between them. This CDR3 is 13 amino acids long. CDR1 is SGHRS, CDR2 YFSETQ, per germline.

The V and J genes are TRBV6-5 and TRBJ2-3; no firm D call. The germline gives CDR1 MNHEY, CDR2 SVGAGI. The CDR3 loop spans 14 amino acids. V was pared by 5 bases and J by 3 bases, with 12 bases between. DNA of the CDR3: TGTGCCAGCAGTACCCTCGGTCAGACAGATACGCAGTATTTT. This encodes CASSTLGQTDTQYF.

A few counts support this clone. The chain uses TRBV10-3 and TRBJ2-5; D might be TRBD2 (5 bases). The CDR3 runs 14 residues. Trimming took off 10 bases at V and 1 base at J, with 16 bases between the two ends. CDR1 and CDR2 (germline): ENHRY, SYGVKD. The CDR3 reads CASAVEGTQETQYF. As DNA, the CDR3 is TGTGCCAGCGCAGTAGAGGGTACCCAAGAGACCCAGTACTTC.

This clone appeared a few times. V and J are TRBV6-5 and TRBJ2-3; 7 nucleotides align to TRBD2. CDR1 and CDR2 (germline): MNHEY, SVGAGI. With V trimmed by 10 bases and J by 1 base, 11 bases remained unmatched. The length of the CDR3 is 15 residues. This CDR3 is CATSHYGGGTDTQYF. The DNA of the CDR3 is TGTGCCACCTCGCATTATGGGGGGGGCACAGATACGCAGTATTTT.

The rearrangement uses TRBV2 and TRBJ2-2; D might be TRBD1 or TRBD2, each matching 5 bases. The CDR3 contains 14 residues. V was clipped by 10 bases and J by 0 bases, with 12 bases between them. Looked up from germline, CDR1 is SNHLY and CDR2 is FYNNEI. The CDR3 nucleotides read TGTGCCACCAGGGACGGTGCGAACACCGGGGAGCTGTTTTTT. This gives the protein CATRDGANTGELFF.

This chain uses TRBV4-3 with TRBJ2-1, with TRBD2 matching 11 bases. The length of the CDR3 is 18 residues. CDR1 LGHNA and CDR2 YSLEER come from the germline V gene. J was trimmed by 8 bases and V by 3 bases; bases with no gene match: 15. CDR3 DNA: TGCGCCAGCAGCCACGGGACTAGCGGTACCCTTGTTAGGGATGAGCAGTTCTTC. Protein sequence: CASSHGTSGTLVRDEQFF.

In nucleotides, the CDR3 is TGTGCCAGCGGGGCGGGGTACCAAGAGACCCAGTACTTC. It specifies CASGAGYQETQYF. This chain joins TRBV6-5 and TRBJ2-5; a possible D gene is TRBD2 (6 bases). Germline-derived CDR1 and CDR2 are MNHEY and SVGAGI. The CDR3 is 13 residues long. V was shortened by 8 bases and J by 0 bases, with 10 bases between the two germline ends.

This clone has just a few counts. Other nucleotide sequences in the sample specify the same CDR3. The chain carries TRBV20-1 and TRBJ1-5; D gene ambiguous. Germline V gene lookup returns CDR1 DFQATT and CDR2 SNEGSKA (reference sequence). V was clipped by 3 bases and J by 3 bases, with 3 bases between them. The CDR3 is made up of 11 amino acids. The CDR3 bases are TGCAGTGCTAGGGACAATCAGCCCCAGCATTTT. Translating it yields CSARDNQPQHF.

The chain couples TRBV11-1 to TRBJ2-3; TRBD1 might be the D (5 bases). The V end was cut by 3 bases, the J end by 5 bases, with 12 bases between. CDR3 length equals 14 residues. CDR1 is SGHAT and CDR2 is FQDESV in the germline V gene (reference sequence). CDR3 sequence (DNA): TGTGCCAGCAGCTTTGACAGCACAAGAGATACGCAGTATTTT. It specifies CASSFDSTRDTQYF.

This clone has a handful of counts. This chain uses TRBV27 with TRBJ2-7; D may be TRBD1 (6 bases). V was shortened by 5 bases and J by 2 bases, with 13 bases between the two germline ends. Germline CDR1 reads MNHEY; CDR2 reads SMNVEV (reference sequence). There are 14 residues in the CDR3. The CDR3 is CASSTIGQPYEQYF. The CDR3 region has the DNA TGTGCCAGCAGTACCATCGGACAGCCCTACGAGCAGTACTTC.

This clone has more than one count but fewer than ten. The chain carries TRBV9 and TRBJ2-2; the D gene is possibly TRBD1 (6 bases). V was pared by 2 bases and J by 3 bases, with 14 bases between. The CDR3 extends over 16 amino acids. CDR1 is SGDLS and CDR2 is YYNGEE in the germline V gene. CDR3 coding DNA: TGTGCCAGCAGCGTCGCCGGGACACCAGACACCGGGGAGCTGTTTTTT. The encoded protein is CASSVAGTPDTGELFF.

This clone was counted only a few times. V usage is TRBV27 and J usage is TRBJ1-4, with D tentatively TRBD1 (5 bases). CDR1 and CDR2 (germline): MNHEY, SMNVEV (reference sequence). V was trimmed by 5 bases and J by 8 bases, leaving 15 bases between them. The CDR3 spans 14 residues. The CDR3 reads CASSPPGNREKLFF. Written as DNA, the CDR3 is TGTGCCAGCAGTCCCCCAGGGAATCGAGAAAAACTGTTTTTT. Drawing the rest from reference TRBV27 and TRBJ1-4, the complete variable domain is EAQVTQNPRYLITVTGKKLTVTCSQNMNHEYMSWYRQDPGLGLRQIYYSMNVEVTDKGDVPEGYKVSRKEKRNFPLILESPSPNQTSLYFCASSPPGNREKLFFGSGTQLSVL.